Listed below are T cell receptor beta chains from one sample, sequenced in a study of human T cells and chemical hapten exposure. In TCRdb, the RACE reads were re-called with MiXCR into one record per CDR3 protein. The sample yields a few hundred thousand distinct CDR3 sequences, about 4.8% seen once. The input for sequencing was whole blood, taken in connection with sensitization to the hapten diphenylcyclopropenone (DPC). The source is a woman aged 45-59 years with alopecia areata. Some clones in this sample may be carry-over from other donors' samples. The CDR3 runs from the conserved cysteine through the conserved F or W. The D gene is left open where the match is weak. Part of the rows lack a size; the others show once, few, many or a class for expanded clones.

DNA | CDR3 | D | V | size | J
TGTGCCAGCAGCAAAGAAGCAGGGGTCGATACGCAGTATTTT | CASSKEAGVDTQYF | . | TRBV21-1 | . | TRBJ2-3
TGCAGCGTTGAAGACCGGACAGGGCTGGGTCTTTCTGGCTACACCTTC | CSVEDRTGLGLSGYTF | TRBD1 | TRBV29-1 | few | TRBJ1-2
TGCAGCGTTGAATCAAGGGGGTCGTATGGCTACACCTTC | CSVESRGSYGYTF | . | TRBV29-1 | many | TRBJ1-2
TGTGCCTGGAGTGAGCCGGAGAGCTCCTATAATTCACCCCTCCACTTT | CAWSEPESSYNSPLHF | . | TRBV30 | many | TRBJ1-6
TGTGCCAGCAGCCAAAAAAGGGCCAGGGCCGCTTTCTTT | CASSQKRARAAFF | . | TRBV7-3 | few | TRBJ1-1
TGTGCCAGCAGCGTAGCAACTAGCGGCTACAATGAGCAGTTCTTC | CASSVATSGYNEQFF | TRBD2 | TRBV9 | . | TRBJ2-1
TGCAGTGCTAGTGGTTATAGCTCCTACGAGCAGTACTTC | CSASGYSSYEQYF | . | TRBV20-1 | many | TRBJ2-7
TGTGCTAGTGTTCGTTCAGACTACTCTGGAAACACCATATATTTT | CASVRSDYSGNTIYF | . | TRBV12-5 | few | TRBJ1-3
TGTGCCACCAGTGATGCCCCTTCGTCTGGGGCCAACGTCCTGACTTTC | CATSDAPSSGANVLTF | . | TRBV24-1 | few | TRBJ2-6
TGTGCCAGCAGTTTATTGGGCATCACCAATCAGCCCCAGCATTTT | CASSLLGITNQPQHF | . | TRBV12-3/TRBV12-4 | . | TRBJ1-5
TGTGCCAGCTCACCGGGGACTCGCGAGCACGAGCAGTACTTC | CASSPGTREHEQYF | . | TRBV18 | . | TRBJ2-7
TGCAGTGCTAGACTAGCGGGAGGAGGGGATACGCAGTATTTT | CSARLAGGGDTQYF | TRBD2 | TRBV20-1 | many | TRBJ2-3
TGTGCCAGCAGCTTGGGACAGCTCTACACCTTC | CASSLGQLYTF | TRBD1 | TRBV11-2 | many | TRBJ1-2
TGCGCCAGCAGCTTGGGGACAGGGAGCTCCTACGAGCAGTACTTC | CASSLGTGSSYEQYF | TRBD1 | TRBV5-1 | many | TRBJ2-7
TGTGCCAGCACCCTGACAGGGTTTGATTCACCCCTCCACTTT | CASTLTGFDSPLHF | TRBD1 | TRBV3-1 | many | TRBJ1-6
TGTGCCAGCAGCTCACAGGGTCTAGAGACCCAGTACTTC | CASSSQGLETQYF | . | TRBV7-8 | many | TRBJ2-5
TGTGCCAGCAGTTCTGCGCGGGGTCTATCCTACGAGCAGTACTTC | CASSSARGLSYEQYF | . | TRBV6-5 | many | TRBJ2-7
TGTGCCAGCAGTCCCAGCGGGGCACTCCGAACAGATACGCAGTATTTT | CASSPSGALRTDTQYF | TRBD2 | TRBV7-2 | many | TRBJ2-3
TGCGCCAGCAGCTCGGGACAACAGGTTTCAGAGACCCAGTACTTC | CASSSGQQVSETQYF | . | TRBV5-1 | many | TRBJ2-5
TGTGCCAGCAGCGTAGGATTGGGTAACTATGGCTACACCTTC | CASSVGLGNYGYTF | . | TRBV9 | . | TRBJ1-2
TGTGCCAGCAGTTCTCCGGGACAGGGATGGGGCGAAAGCAATCAGCCCCAGCATTTT | CASSSPGQGWGESNQPQHF | TRBD1 | TRBV2 | . | TRBJ1-5
TGTGCCAGCAGCTCCTGGACAGGGGGCACTGAAGCTTTCTTT | CASSSWTGGTEAFF | TRBD1 | TRBV14 | many | TRBJ1-1
TGTGCCAGCAAGTACAATGAGCAGTTCTTC | CASKYNEQFF | . | TRBV9 | many | TRBJ2-1
TGTGCCAGCAGTTTATACCGGGGTCAGCCCCAGCATTTT | CASSLYRGQPQHF | . | TRBV27 | few | TRBJ1-5
TGTGCCAGCAGTTTCCGGGACACCTATAATTCACCCCTCCACTTT | CASSFRDTYNSPLHF | . | TRBV6-2/TRBV6-3 | . | TRBJ1-6
TGTGCCAGCAGCGTAGCCCTTCAACAGGGAGATTCACCCCTCCACTTT | CASSVALQQGDSPLHF | . | TRBV9 | many | TRBJ1-6